One and the same sample provided the 4 T cell receptor beta chains below, sequenced in a study of regulatory and conventional T cells in RAG deficiency. Method: immunoSEQ multiplex PCR; TCRdb's copy keeps in-frame clones and lacks some. In the table there are some 30,000 clones, around 89% of which are singletons. The same sample was also used in a study of regulatory T cells. Turning to that study: Primers: 52 TRBV forward and 13 TRBJ reverse.

The specimen sequenced was CD8+ T cells sorted from blood. The receptors come from a human donor in good health.

This clone was seen a few times. The rearrangement links TRBV27 to TRBJ2-4, with 9 positions matching TRBD2. Germline values: CDR1 MNHEY, CDR2 SMNVEV (reference sequence). The ends lost 2 bases at V and 0 bases at J; junction bases unmatched: 5. There are 17 residues in the CDR3. This CDR3 reads CASSLAGGGIAKNIQYF. CDR3 in DNA: TGTGCCAGCAGTTTAGCGGGGGGGGGAATAGCCAAAAACATTCAGTACTTC.

This sequence joins TRBV28 and TRBJ1-1, with TRBD1 matching 11 bases. The CDR3 is 17 residues long. The V segment lost 11 bases and the J segment 5 bases; nucleotides outside the gene matches: 19. Germline V lookup: CDR1 MDHEN, CDR2 SYDVKM. The chain's CDR3 is CASPPRRTGGAGTEAFF. The CDR3 DNA reads TGTGCCTCCCCCCCCCGAAGGACAGGGGGCGCAGGGACTGAAGCTTTCTTT.

The V gene is TRBV4-1, the J gene TRBJ1-4; D gene unclear. The CDR3 contains 16 residues. V was clipped by 0 bases and J by 4 bases, with 12 bases between them. Germline CDR1 MGHRA, CDR2 YSYEKL. The DNA of the CDR3 is TGCGCCAGCAGCCAAGAGAGCAGGCGGGATAATGAAAAACTGTTTTTT. It codes for CASSQESRRDNEKLFF.

The chain recombines TRBV4-2 with TRBJ2-2, with 9 bases matching TRBD2. V lost 1 base, J lost 8 bases, and 8 bases stayed unmatched. CDR3 length: 16 amino acids. CDR1 and CDR2 (germline): LGHNA, YNFKEQ. The CDR3 coding sequence is TGTGCCAGCAGCCAAGTCTCCCGGACTAGCGTAGGGGAGCTGTTTTTT. Translated: CASSQVSRTSVGELFF.